The rows below give T cell receptor beta chains drawn from one sample of a study of T cells in Graves' hyperthyroidism and ophthalmopathy. One entry per CDR3 protein, called by TCRdb with MiXCR from the multiplex PCR reads. Of over 650,000 distinct CDR3 sequences listed, roughly 17% are singletons. Sequencing was done on a sample of blood. All receptors derive from a man younger than 35 with Graves' hyperthyroidism. CDR3s leave out the opening cysteine and the closing phenylalanine or tryptophan. Fields, in order: V gene, J gene, D gene, CDR3 protein. D genes are given only for firm matches.

>TRBV12-5|TRBJ2-3|-
ASGPQTAITDTQY
>TRBV12-3/TRBV12-4|TRBJ2-7|TRBD2
ASSLVAGGEQY
>TRBV12-3/TRBV12-4|TRBJ2-7|-
ASSPWAGRSYEQY
>TRBV7-2|TRBJ2-5|-
ASSLVLSGAQETQY
>TRBV6-2/TRBV6-3|TRBJ2-7|-
ASRRTVYEQY
>TRBV19|TRBJ2-7|TRBD2
ASSSRGRAYEQY
>TRBV12-3/TRBV12-4|TRBJ2-7|TRBD2
ASSRQGLAGGTKTYEQY
>TRBV4-3|TRBJ2-3|TRBD1
ASSQVTGRTDTQY
>TRBV28|TRBJ1-5|TRBD1
ASSSNRGDQPQH
>TRBV11-2|TRBJ1-1|TRBD1
ASSLDGTALWAF
>TRBV7-9|TRBJ2-7|-
ASSLAGSTEQY
>TRBV2|TRBJ2-1|TRBD1
ASSYETGWNEQF
>TRBV5-5|TRBJ2-6|-
ASSTNSGANVLT
>TRBV6-1|TRBJ1-2|TRBD1
ASSESRGRNYGYT
>TRBV3-1|TRBJ1-5|-
ASSQGQQFQPQH
>TRBV2|TRBJ2-2|-
ASTEGGNTGELL
>TRBV27|TRBJ1-6|-
ASSLRQSSYNSPLH
>TRBV6-9|TRBJ2-1|-
ASSSFGQKHNEQF
>TRBV27|TRBJ1-1|-
ASSLLGNTGAF
>TRBV4-2|TRBJ2-3|-
ASSQDPRTTDTQY
>TRBV7-3|TRBJ2-5|TRBD1
ASSQGALGETQY
>TRBV2|TRBJ2-5|TRBD1
ASSGGTGGRETQY
>TRBV30|TRBJ1-5|-
AWSGQLFNQPQH
>TRBV20-1|TRBJ2-5|-
SASSRGTQY
>TRBV27|TRBJ1-5|-
ASSLALTDQPQH
>TRBV9|TRBJ2-2|TRBD1
ASKAGGGDTGELF
>TRBV9|TRBJ2-2|-
ASSSQDSNTGELF
>TRBV7-8|TRBJ2-4|TRBD2
ASSPITTSGGGDIQY
>TRBV6-1|TRBJ1-2|-
ASRDLGRNYGYT
>TRBV7-8|TRBJ1-1|-
ASSSKRAVTEVF
>TRBV5-5|TRBJ1-5|-
ASSFGGSGPQH
>TRBV3-1|TRBJ1-2|TRBD1
ASSLAGTGDGYT
>TRBV28|TRBJ2-1|TRBD2
ASRLAGGPPPEQF
>TRBV28|TRBJ2-7|-
ASSLYSEGEQY
>TRBV29-1|TRBJ1-1|-
SGGRNTEAF
>TRBV20-1|TRBJ2-1|TRBD2
SAPNYQTSGSHEQF
>TRBV29-1|TRBJ2-5|TRBD2
SVEGLASGQTQY
>TRBV30|TRBJ2-7|-
AWSVLTGRYEQY
>TRBV29-1|TRBJ1-6|-
RPGGKGSYNSPLH
>TRBV5-1|TRBJ2-7|-
ASSLGAADSYEQY
>TRBV28|TRBJ2-1|TRBD2
ASTKTLAGWRDEQF
>TRBV6-1|TRBJ1-1|-
ASSEFLNTEAF
>TRBV7-9|TRBJ2-4|-
ASRPWDKNIQY
>TRBV20-1|TRBJ2-3|-
SAPRGGAVSTQY
>TRBV12-3/TRBV12-4|TRBJ2-1|TRBD2
ASSFLDSGGEQF
>TRBV30|TRBJ2-2|-
AWSLGGELF
>TRBV7-9|TRBJ2-3|-
ASITTGRADTQY
>TRBV6-1|TRBJ2-7|-
ASSVDTLSYYYEQY
>TRBV9|TRBJ1-1|-
ASSVAGTDEAF
>TRBV19|TRBJ2-7|-
ASSINPNAYEQY
>TRBV2|TRBJ2-7|TRBD2
ASSLIGAGGPHEQY
>TRBV5-6|TRBJ2-5|-
ASSLSREYQETQY
>TRBV5-1|TRBJ1-5|-
ASSVDAGGQPQH
>TRBV6-5|TRBJ2-2|-
ASSYLPENTGELF
>TRBV20-1|TRBJ2-5|-
SASGSSETQY
>TRBV2|TRBJ2-1|-
ASSPGTLSYNEQF
>TRBV12-3/TRBV12-4|TRBJ2-7|-
ASSSAGGRTSGGYEQY